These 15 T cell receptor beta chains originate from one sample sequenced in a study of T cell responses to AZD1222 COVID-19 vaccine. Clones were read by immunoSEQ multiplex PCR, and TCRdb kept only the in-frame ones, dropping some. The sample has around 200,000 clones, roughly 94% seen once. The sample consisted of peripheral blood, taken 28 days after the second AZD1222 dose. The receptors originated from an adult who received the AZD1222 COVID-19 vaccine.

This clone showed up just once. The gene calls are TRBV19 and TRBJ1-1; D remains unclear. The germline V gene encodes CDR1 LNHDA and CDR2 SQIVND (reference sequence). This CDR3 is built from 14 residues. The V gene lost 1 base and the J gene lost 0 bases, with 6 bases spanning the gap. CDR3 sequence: CASSIGGLNTEAFF. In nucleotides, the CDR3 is TGTGCCAGTAGTATAGGAGGGTTGAACACTGAAGCTTTCTTT.

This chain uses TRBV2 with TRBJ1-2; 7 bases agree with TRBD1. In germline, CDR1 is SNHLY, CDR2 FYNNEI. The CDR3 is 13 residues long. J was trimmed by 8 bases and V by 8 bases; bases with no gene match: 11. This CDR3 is CASVSTGWEGYTF. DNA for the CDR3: TGTGCCAGCGTATCGACAGGGTGGGAAGGCTACACCTTC.

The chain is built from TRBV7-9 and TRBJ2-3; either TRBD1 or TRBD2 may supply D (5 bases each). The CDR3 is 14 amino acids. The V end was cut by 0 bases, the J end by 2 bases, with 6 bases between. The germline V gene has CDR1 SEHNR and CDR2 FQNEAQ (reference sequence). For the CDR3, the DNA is TGTGCCAGCAGCTTAGCCGGGGCCACAGATACGCAGTATTTT. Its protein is CASSLAGATDTQYF.

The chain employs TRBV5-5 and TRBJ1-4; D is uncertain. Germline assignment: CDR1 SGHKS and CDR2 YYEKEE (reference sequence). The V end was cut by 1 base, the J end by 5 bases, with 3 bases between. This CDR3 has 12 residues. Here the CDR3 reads CASSLYNEKLFF. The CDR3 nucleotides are TGTGCCAGCAGCTTGTACAATGAAAAACTGTTTTTT.

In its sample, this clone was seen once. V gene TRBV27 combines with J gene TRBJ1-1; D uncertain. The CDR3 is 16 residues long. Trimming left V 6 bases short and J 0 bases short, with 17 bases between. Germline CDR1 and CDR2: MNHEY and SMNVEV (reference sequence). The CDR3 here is CASSRWPPDLNTEAFF. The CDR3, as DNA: TGTGCCAGCAGCCGTTGGCCGCCCGACTTGAACACTGAAGCTTTCTTT.

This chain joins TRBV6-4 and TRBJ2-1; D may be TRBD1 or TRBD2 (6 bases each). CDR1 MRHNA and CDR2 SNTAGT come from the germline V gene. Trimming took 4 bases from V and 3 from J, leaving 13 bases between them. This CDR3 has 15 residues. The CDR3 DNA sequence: TGTGCCAGCAGTGCGTTGGGGGGCGTCTACAATGAGCAGTTCTTC. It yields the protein CASSALGGVYNEQFF.

The CDR3 nucleotides read TGCGCCAGCAGCTTGCTACAGGGGGCAGATACGCAGTATTTT. Encoded protein: CASSLLQGADTQYF. This chain uses TRBV5-1 with TRBJ2-3, with TRBD1 matching over 8 bases. This CDR3 has 14 residues. Germline V gene data show CDR1 as SGHRS and CDR2 as YFSETQ. Trimming removed 1 base from V and 4 bases from J; junction bases left unmatched: 2.

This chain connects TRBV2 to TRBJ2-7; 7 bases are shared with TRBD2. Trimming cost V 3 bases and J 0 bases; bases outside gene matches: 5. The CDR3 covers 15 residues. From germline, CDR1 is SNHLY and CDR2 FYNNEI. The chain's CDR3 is CASSDRRGGSYEQYF. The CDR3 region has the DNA TGTGCCAGCAGTGACCGTCGCGGGGGCTCCTACGAGCAGTACTTC.

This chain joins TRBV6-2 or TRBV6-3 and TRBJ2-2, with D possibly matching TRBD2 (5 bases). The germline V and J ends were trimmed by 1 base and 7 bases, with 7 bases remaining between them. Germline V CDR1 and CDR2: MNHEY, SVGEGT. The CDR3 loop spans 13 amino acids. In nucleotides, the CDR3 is TGTGCCAGCAGTTACTTGGGAGTCGGGGAGCTGTTTTTT. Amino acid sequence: CASSYLGVGELFF.

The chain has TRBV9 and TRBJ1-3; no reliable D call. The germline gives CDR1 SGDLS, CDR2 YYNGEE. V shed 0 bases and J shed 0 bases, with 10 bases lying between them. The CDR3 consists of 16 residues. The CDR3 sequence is CASSVVPENSGNTIYF. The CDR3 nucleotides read TGTGCCAGCAGCGTAGTTCCGGAAAACTCTGGAAACACCATATATTTT.

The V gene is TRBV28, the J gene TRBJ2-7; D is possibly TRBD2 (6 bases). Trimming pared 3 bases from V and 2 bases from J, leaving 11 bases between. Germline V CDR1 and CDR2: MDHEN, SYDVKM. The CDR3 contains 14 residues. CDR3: CASSFGEAAYEQYF. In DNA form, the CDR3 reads TGTGCCAGCAGTTTCGGGGAGGCGGCCTACGAGCAGTACTTC.

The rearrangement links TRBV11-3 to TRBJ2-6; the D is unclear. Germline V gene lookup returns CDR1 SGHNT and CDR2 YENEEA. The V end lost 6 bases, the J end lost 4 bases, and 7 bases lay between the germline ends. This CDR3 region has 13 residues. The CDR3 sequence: CASSPLGANVLTF. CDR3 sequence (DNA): TGTGCCAGCAGTCCCTTAGGGGCCAACGTCCTGACTTTC.

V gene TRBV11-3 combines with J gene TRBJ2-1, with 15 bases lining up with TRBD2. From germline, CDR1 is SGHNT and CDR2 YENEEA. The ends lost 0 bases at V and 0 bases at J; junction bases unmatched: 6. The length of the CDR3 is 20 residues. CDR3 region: CASSLEGLAGGFSSYNEQFF. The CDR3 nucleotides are TGTGCCAGCAGCTTAGAGGGACTAGCGGGGGGATTTAGCTCCTACAATGAGCAGTTCTTC. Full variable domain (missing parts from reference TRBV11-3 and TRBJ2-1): EAGVVQSPRYKIIEKKQPVAFWCNPISGHNTLYWYLQNLGQGPELLIRYENEEAVDDSQLPKDRFSAERLKGVDSTLKIQPAELGDSAVYLCASSLEGLAGGFSSYNEQFFGPGTRLTVL.

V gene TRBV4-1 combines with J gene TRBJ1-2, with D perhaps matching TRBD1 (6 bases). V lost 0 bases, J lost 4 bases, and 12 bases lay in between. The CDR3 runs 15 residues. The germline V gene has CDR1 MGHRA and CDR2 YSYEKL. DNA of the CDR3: TGCGCCAGCAGCCAAGATACAGGGTTTTTCTATGGCTACACCTTC. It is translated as CASSQDTGFFYGYTF.

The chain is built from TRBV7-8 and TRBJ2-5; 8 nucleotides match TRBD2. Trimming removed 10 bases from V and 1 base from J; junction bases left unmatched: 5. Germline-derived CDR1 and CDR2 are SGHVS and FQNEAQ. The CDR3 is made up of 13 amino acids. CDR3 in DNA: TGTGCCACCGCCGGACTAGCCCAAGAGACCCAGTACTTC. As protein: CATAGLAQETQYF.